This paragraph reports one TCR beta chain. In this sample, this clonotype turned up a few times. Its antigen remains unidentified. It has no much larger one-base neighbor in the sample; base qualities were not kept. The sample belongs to a study of vaccination and CD4 T cells after COVID-19 (dated by TCRdb to the early 2020s). Broadly, across the study: Every convalescent patient had a positive nasal swab PCR test for SARS-CoV-2, with mild disease in roughly nine patients and severe disease in one. Participants received two doses of either the Pfizer-BioNTech BNT162b2 vaccine (n=8) or the Moderna mRNA-1273 vaccine (n=2). Post-COVID blood samples were collected from convalescent patients a median of about 92 days after diagnosis, with a range of roughly 35 to 170 days. In control cultures, a CEFX viral epitope pool was used as positive control, an HIV-1 Nef peptide pool was used as negative control, or no peptide was added. The time from the second vaccine dose to post-vaccine blood sampling had a median of around 72 days and ranged from about 12 to 250 days. In the convalescent cohort there were six males and four females, among whom were two Hispanic individuals, seven Caucasians, two Asians and one multiracial person. Culture stimuli were overlapping spike peptide pools from SARS-CoV-2 and from the common cold coronaviruses HCoV-NL63, HCoV-OC43 and HCoV-229E. The spike-specific CD4+ TCR repertoire was compared before and after mRNA vaccination in over nine COVID-19 convalescent patients and a few infection-naive healthy vaccine recipients.

The library was made by PCR. TCR sequencing of DNA from cultured CD4+ T cells used the Oncomine TCR Beta short-read assay at the Johns Hopkins FTIC core. The QIAamp micro DNA kit was used to extract genomic DNA from the cultured CD4+ T cells. Oncomine TCR Beta libraries from cultured CD4+ T cells were pooled using unique dual indexes and sequenced on an Illumina iSeq 100. Per the authors' processing: Non-productive sequences were filtered out, and CDR3s that did not start with C, did not end with F or W, or were shorter than 7 amino acids were discarded. The MANAFEST web application identified antigen-specific clonotypes by comparing peptide-stimulated wells against reference wells and other culture wells. Positive clones required FDR below 0.05, an odds ratio above 5, and productive frequency above 0.1% in at least two of three replicate wells. A clonotype counted as cross-reactive if it showed significant expansion both in the SARS-CoV-2 spike wells and in at least one common cold coronavirus spike condition. Using R version 3.6.1, CDR3 homology was evaluated through Levenshtein distances (stringdist) along with unrooted phylogenetic trees (ape). TCRdb reprocessed the public reads (quality trimming at Q25 with fastp, clone calling with MiXCR) and kept in-frame beta chains. Entries are consolidated by CDR3 protein sequence, retaining the most common genes and DNA. The V and J calls here are based on TCRdb, not the publication. The sample profile shows about 4,500 distinct CDR3 sequences; approximately 52% of them were found once. The top ten hold roughly a fifth of the sample.

The CDR3 spans 13 residues, from the cysteine through the phenylalanine. Only the CDR3 DNA stays, 39 bases, in frame from base 1. V lost 7 bases and J lost 7 bases; the stretch between them is 14 bases long. CDR1 and CDR2 are read off the germline V gene (reference sequence) as LNHDA and SQIVND. What the study reported, not specific to this receptor: In convalescent patients, a median approximately 90% of post-vaccine SARS-CoV-2-reactive clones were detected only after vaccination, suggesting vaccine-specific priming. The number of convalescent patients in the study was relatively small, and the study did not examine early timepoints following natural infection. Although the median number of SARS-CoV-2-reactive clonotypes went up from fewer than 25 after infection to 35 to 40 after vaccination, the increase was not significant. In convalescent patients, nearly all vaccine-specific clones (304 of 307) were found to be mono-reactive for SARS-CoV-2 spike rather than cross-reactive with common cold coronaviruses.

This sample's treatment or condition label indicates: approximately 11-day PBMC culture with coronavirus spike peptide pools or control peptides (ViraFEST assay). To expand antigen-specific T cells with peptide pools and then pick out the expanded clonotypes through TCR sequencing, the study relied on the ViraFEST assay. Positive SARS-CoV-2 PCR tests in the convalescent patients dated from March to December 2020, before Alpha, Beta and Delta variants emerged in the United States. PBMCs were cultured at under 2.5 million per well in IMDM supplemented with 5% human AB serum and about 10 IU/ml IL-2, with approximately 9.2 ug/ml peptide pools added. On days 3 and 7, half of the culture medium was replaced with fresh IL-2-containing medium. Once the cells had been in culture for about 10 days, the EasySep CD4+ T cell isolation kit was used to isolate CD4+ T cells by negative selection. Ficoll-Paque Plus gradient centrifugation was used to isolate PBMCs from whole blood, and the isolated PBMCs were then either used fresh or cryopreserved at -140C. Culture conditions were generally each tested in triplicate wells.

The sequencing sample was made of CD4+ T cells from blood, cultured in vitro. The sequence links TRBV19 to TRBJ1-5; TRBD1 is perhaps the D gene, given 5 matching bases. The TCR comes from a human donor who had recovered from COVID-19. This receptor carries the CDR3 CASTRGGDQPQHF. The nucleotide sequence reads as follows: TGTGCCAGTACCCGGGGGGGGGACCAGCCCCAGCATTTT.